This T cell receptor beta chain is drawn from a study of T and B cells in COVID-19 patients. A remark on this clonotype: Its antigen is not identified.

J was trimmed by 11 bases and V by 3 bases; bases with no gene match: 6. CDR1 is KGHSH, CDR2 LQKENI, per germline. This CDR3 comprises 13 residues. TRB was amplified from around 250-500 ng of blood genomic DNA. General study points: Symptomatic-phase blood samples from mildly ill patients and early samples from severe cases were scarce.

BIOMED2 TRB-A/B primer pools were used in multiplex TRB PCR. One entry per CDR3 protein results from TCRdb running MiXCR on the multiplex PCR reads. The table includes 4,500 to 5,000 distinct CDR3 sequences, less than 40% detected once. The sample taken for sequencing was blood. This TCR derives from a human donor who had recovered from COVID-19. The V gene is TRBV18, the J gene TRBJ2-5; 10 bases are shared with TRBD2. CDR3 sequence reads: CASSPGLAETQYF. The CDR3 coding sequence is TGTGCCAGCTCACCCGGACTAGCGGAAACTCAGTACTTC.